The present entry profiles one T cell receptor (beta chain) with its context. What it binds is not known. The data derive from a study of T cells in localized non-small cell lung cancer. General observations from the study: In adjacent lung, a median approximately 60 of the top 100 tumor clones were found.

Generated by immunoSEQ multiplex PCR, the TCRdb table keeps only in-frame clones and is missing some. Of roughly 89,000 clones listed, roughly 91% are singletons. Deletions cut 5 bases from V and 0 bases from J, with 11 bases between. The CDR3 has 15 residues. Germline V gene data show CDR1 as SEHNR and CDR2 as FQNEAQ (reference sequence). The source of this sequence is a woman aged 40-75 years with stage II squamous cell lung carcinoma. The chain is built from TRBV7-9 and TRBJ1-3; no clear D. The material sequenced was PBMCs, taken before any cancer treatment. The CDR3 DNA reads as TGTGCCAGCAGCCAGGACGGATACTCTGGAAACACCATATATTTT. Translating it yields CASSQDGYSGNTIYF.